The clone carrying this T cell receptor beta chain was recorded at least ten times. The junction does not match germline at one end; this may be a read error. This sample is drawn from a study of CD8 T cells in ankylosing spondylitis. The CDR3 has 15 amino acids. CDR1 and CDR2 from the germline V gene are SGHRS and YFSETQ. One entry per CDR3 protein, called by TCRdb with MiXCR from the 5' RACE reads. The sample yields some 17,000 distinct CDR3 sequences, 8% to 9% seen once. V is TRBV5-1 and J is TRBJ2-1; possibly TRBD2 for D (6 bases). Sequenced sample: blood. The origin of this receptor is a male donor with ankylosing spondylitis or in good health (not recorded which). The CDR3 DNA sequence: TGCGCCAGCACCTTGGAGGGACGGACCTACAATGAGCAGTTCTTC. Translation gives CASTLEGRTYNEQFF.